This entry lists 9 T cell receptor beta chains sequenced from one sample in a study of cytomegalovirus exposure and HLA in healthy donors. Sequencing used immunoSEQ multiplex PCR; TCRdb keeps in-frame clones, though not all of them. Among 150,000 to 200,000 clones listed, around 85% were seen once. The source material was PBMCs. These receptor sequences come from a man aged 18 to 30 in good health and CMV-seropositive.

The CDR3 is CASSLAVGGNLDSPLHF. DNA for the CDR3: TGTGCCAGCAGCTTGGCAGTGGGGGGTAACTTGGATTCACCCCTCCACTTT. The V and J genes are TRBV5-4 and TRBJ1-6; a weak D match, TRBD1 (5 bases). V shed 0 bases and J shed 8 bases, with 18 bases lying between them. This CDR3 is built from 17 residues. Germline V lookup: CDR1 SGHNT, CDR2 YYREEE (reference sequence).

Here the CDR3 DNA reads TGTGCCAGCCGACGAGGGCAGAACACTGAAGCTTTCTTT. Its translation is CASRRGQNTEAFF. V usage is TRBV7-9 and J usage is TRBJ1-1, with D hard to call. The CDR3 runs to 13 residues. Germline CDR1 is SEHNR and CDR2 is FQNEAQ (reference sequence). The germline V and J ends were trimmed by 8 bases and 1 base, with 11 bases remaining between them. The variable domain in full, completed from reference TRBV7-9 and TRBJ1-1, reads DTGVSQNPRHKITKRGQNVTFRCDPISEHNRLYWYRQTLGQGPEFLTYFQNEAQLEKSRLLSDRFSAERPKGSFSTLEIQRTEQGDSAMYLCASRRGQNTEAFFGQGTRLTVV.

The J gene is TRBJ2-6, the V gene TRBV2; 7 nucleotides align to TRBD1. Trimming cost V 3 bases and J 2 bases; bases outside gene matches: 10. The CDR3 is 18 residues long. Germline loops: CDR1 SNHLY, CDR2 FYNNEI. DNA of the CDR3: TGTGCCAGCAGTGAGACCCAGGGGGAATGGCCTGGGGCCAACGTCCTGACTTTC. Its translation: CASSETQGEWPGANVLTF.

This chain links TRBV6-1 with TRBJ2-7; TRBD2 is a possible D gene (6 bases). The CDR3 has 15 amino acids. Trimming took 3 bases from V and 0 from J, leaving 12 bases between them. CDR1 and CDR2 from the germline V gene are MNHNS and SASEGT. The CDR3 coding sequence is TGTGCCAGCAGTGAGTGGAGGGGCAGCTCCTACGAGCAGTACTTC. Its translation: CASSEWRGSSYEQYF.

V usage is TRBV10-2 and J usage is TRBJ2-7; D perhaps matches TRBD1 (7 bases). Germline assignment: CDR1 WSHSY and CDR2 SAAADI. V lost 6 bases and J 3 bases, leaving 18 bases between the germline ends. The CDR3 totals 15 residues. Here the CDR3 DNA reads TGCGCCAGCAGAGGTTCGACAGGGACTTTCTACGAGCAGTACTTC. Translated: CASRGSTGTFYEQYF.

The CDR3 DNA reads as TGTGCCAGCAGGGACAGTGGGGGCTATGGCTACACCTTC. It codes for CASRDSGGYGYTF. The rearrangement joins TRBV2 to TRBJ1-2, with D perhaps matching TRBD1 (6 bases). Deletions cut 6 bases from V and 4 bases from J, with 12 bases between. CDR1 and CDR2 from the germline V gene are SNHLY and FYNNEI. CDR3 length: 13 residues.

V gene TRBV7-8 combines with J gene TRBJ2-2; no clear D. Deletions cut 5 bases from V and 5 bases from J, with 15 bases between. The CDR3 has 15 amino acids. Germline CDR1 and CDR2: SGHVS and FQNEAQ. The CDR3 region is CASSPRRPQTGELFF. CDR3 bases: TGTGCCAGCAGCCCGCGGCGTCCGCAAACCGGGGAGCTGTTTTTT.

The CDR3 DNA follows: TGTGCCAGCAGTCACTCTGGGAGCAACGAGCAGTTCTTC. The encoded protein is CASSHSGSNEQFF. This chain connects TRBV13 to TRBJ2-1; maybe TRBD2 (5 bases). Germline V gives CDR1 PRHDT, CDR2 FYEKMQ (reference sequence). V was shortened by 6 bases and J by 10 bases, with 16 bases between the two germline ends. CDR3 length: 13 amino acids.

In this sample, this clone turned up a few times. This chain joins TRBV30 and TRBJ1-2; no clear D. Trimming took 2 bases from V and 5 from J, leaving 12 bases between them. The CDR3 runs to 13 residues. Germline CDR1 GTSNPN, CDR2 SVGIG (reference sequence). CDR3 bases: TGTGCCTGGAGTCCCACTTTTGGTTATGGCTACACCTTC. Amino acid sequence: CAWSPTFGYGYTF.